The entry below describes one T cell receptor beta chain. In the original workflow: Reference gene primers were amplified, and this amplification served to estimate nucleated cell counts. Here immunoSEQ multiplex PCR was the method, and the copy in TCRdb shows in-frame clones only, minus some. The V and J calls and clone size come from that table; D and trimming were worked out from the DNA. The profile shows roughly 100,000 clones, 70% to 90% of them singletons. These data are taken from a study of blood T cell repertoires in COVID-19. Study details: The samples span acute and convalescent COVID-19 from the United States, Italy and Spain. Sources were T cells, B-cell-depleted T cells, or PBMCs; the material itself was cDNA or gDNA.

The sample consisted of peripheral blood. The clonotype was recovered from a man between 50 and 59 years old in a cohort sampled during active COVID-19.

CDR3 sequence: CATGDRNTDTQYF. In DNA, the CDR3 is TGTGCCACTGGGGACAGAAACACAGATACGCAGTATTTT. The rearrangement joins TRBV6-5 to TRBJ2-3; 7 nucleotides match TRBD1. The trim removed 10 bases at V and 2 bases at J, leaving 6 bases unmatched. There are 13 residues in the CDR3. CDR1 MNHEY and CDR2 SVGAGI come from the germline V gene.